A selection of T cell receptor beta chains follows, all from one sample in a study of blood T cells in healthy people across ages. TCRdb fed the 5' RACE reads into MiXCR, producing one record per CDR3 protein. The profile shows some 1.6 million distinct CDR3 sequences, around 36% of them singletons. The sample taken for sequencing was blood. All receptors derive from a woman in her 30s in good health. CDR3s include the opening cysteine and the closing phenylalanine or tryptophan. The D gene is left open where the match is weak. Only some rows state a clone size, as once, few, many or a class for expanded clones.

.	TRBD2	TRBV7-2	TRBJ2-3	CASSATGTSGRDTQYF	TGTGCCAGCAGCGCGACCGGGACTAGCGGGAGGGATACGCAGTATTTT
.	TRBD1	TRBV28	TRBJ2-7	CASRTQGKSSYEQYF	TGTGCCAGCAGAACACAGGGGAAGAGCTCCTACGAGCAGTACTTC
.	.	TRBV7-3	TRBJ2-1	CASSLFSRGAYEQFF	TGTGCCAGCAGCTTATTCTCGCGGGGAGCATATGAGCAGTTCTTC
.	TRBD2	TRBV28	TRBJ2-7	CASSLGLAEYYEQYF	TGTGCCAGCAGTTTAGGTCTAGCGGAGTACTACGAGCAGTACTTC
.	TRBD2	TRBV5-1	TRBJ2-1	CASSLATRGGDEQFF	TGCGCCAGCAGCTTGGCGACTCGGGGGGGCGATGAGCAGTTCTTC
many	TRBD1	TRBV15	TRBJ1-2	CATSSGQDYGYTF	TGTGCCACCAGCAGCGGACAGGACTATGGCTACACCTTC
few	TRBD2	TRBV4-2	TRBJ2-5	CASSQDRASGGAEEAQYF	TGTGCCAGCAGCCAAGATAGGGCTAGCGGGGGGGCGGAAGAGGCCCAGTACTTC
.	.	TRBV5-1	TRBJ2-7	CASSPGHRNTYKQDF	TGCGCCAGCAGCCCAGGACACCGAAATACCTACAAGCAGGACTTC
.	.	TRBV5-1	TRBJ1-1	CASSLEGPSRAEAFF	TGCGCCAGCAGCTTGGAGGGCCCCTCAAGGGCTGAAGCTTTCTTT
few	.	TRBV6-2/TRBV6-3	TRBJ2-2	CASAPWGTGELFF	TGTGCCAGCGCCCCCTGGGGAACCGGGGAGCTGTTTTTT
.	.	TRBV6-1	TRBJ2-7	CASSKTGLLYEQYF	TGTGCCAGCAGTAAAACAGGCCTACTGTACGAGCAGTACTTC
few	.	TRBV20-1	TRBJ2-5	CSARSQRQGAETQYF	TGCAGTGCTAGGTCCCAGCGACAAGGGGCGGAGACCCAGTACTTC
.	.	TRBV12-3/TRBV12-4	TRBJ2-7	CASSVLAKQYF	TGTGCCAGCAGTGTACTAGCAAAGCAGTACTTC
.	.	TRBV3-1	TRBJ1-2	CASSQDPGPSGYTF	TGTGCCAGCAGCCAAGACCCCGGGCCCTCAGGCTACACCTTC
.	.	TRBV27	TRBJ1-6	CASSTRTNSPLHF	TGTGCCAGCAGTACCCGAACAAATTCACCCCTCCACTTT
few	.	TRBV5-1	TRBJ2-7	CASSLRTAPTFYYEQYF	TGCGCCAGCAGCCTAAGGACAGCCCCTACCTTCTACTACGAGCAGTACTTC
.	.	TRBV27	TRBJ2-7	CASRPLTVSSREQYF	TGTGCCAGCAGACCTTTGACAGTCTCCTCACGCGAGCAGTACTTC
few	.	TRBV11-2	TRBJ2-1	CASSFSLASNEQFF	TGTGCCAGCAGCTTTTCTCTAGCAAGCAATGAGCAGTTCTTC
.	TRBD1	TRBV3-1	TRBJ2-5	CASRNVGRDRQETQYF	TGTGCCAGCAGGAACGTTGGACGGGACAGACAAGAGACCCAGTACTTC
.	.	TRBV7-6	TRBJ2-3	CASSLVEGLATQYF	TGTGCTAGCAGCTTAGTCGAGGGACTTGCTACGCAGTATTTT
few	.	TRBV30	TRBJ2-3	CAWSLLADTQYF	TGTGCCTGGAGTCTCCTAGCGGATACGCAGTATTTT
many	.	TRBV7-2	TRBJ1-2	CASSQGRGPNYGYTF	TGTGCCAGCAGCCAGGGAAGGGGACCTAACTATGGCTACACCTTC
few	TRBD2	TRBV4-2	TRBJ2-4	CASSQATSGSAKNIQYF	TGTGCCAGCAGCCAAGCGACTAGCGGGAGCGCCAAAAACATTCAGTACTTC
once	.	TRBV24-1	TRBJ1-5	CATSDRAGNQHF	TGTGCCACCAGTGATCGGGCAGGGAACCAGCATTTT
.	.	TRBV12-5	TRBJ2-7	CASGLGDGRQYF	TGTGCTAGTGGTTTGGGGGACGGAAGACAGTACTTC
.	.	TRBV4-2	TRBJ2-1	CASSFIGASNEQFF	TGTGCCAGCAGCTTTATTGGGGCTTCGAATGAGCAGTTCTTC
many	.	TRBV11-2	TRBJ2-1	CASSSRGDEQFF	TGTGCCAGCAGTTCCAGGGGGGATGAGCAGTTCTTC
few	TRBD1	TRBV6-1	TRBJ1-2	CASSEVGETGFGYTF	TGTGCCAGCAGTGAAGTCGGGGAGACAGGGTTCGGCTACACCTTC
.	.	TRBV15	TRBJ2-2	CATSRGAGLSTGELFF	TGTGCCACCAGCAGGGGGGCAGGCCTTTCCACCGGGGAGCTGTTTTTT
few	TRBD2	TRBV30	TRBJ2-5	CAWERISSGQETQYF	TGTGCCTGGGAACGGATATCTAGCGGGCAAGAGACCCAGTACTTC
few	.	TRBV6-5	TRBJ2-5	CASRHAQETQYF	TGTGCCAGCAGACATGCTCAAGAGACCCAGTACTTC
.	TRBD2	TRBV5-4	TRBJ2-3	CASSPIAGGQNTGTQYF	TGTGCCAGCAGCCCAATAGCGGGGGGGCAAAACACAGGTACGCAGTATTTT
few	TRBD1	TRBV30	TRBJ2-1	CAWSPPRGQGYNEQFF	TGTGCCTGGAGCCCCCCCAGGGGACAGGGGTACAATGAGCAGTTCTTC
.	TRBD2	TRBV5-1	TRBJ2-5	CASSYSGTTEQETQYF	TGCGCCAGCAGCTATTCCGGGACTACCGAGCAAGAGACCCAGTACTTC
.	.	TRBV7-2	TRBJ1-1	CASSHYRENTEAFF	TGTGCCAGCAGCCACTACAGGGAGAACACTGAAGCCTTCTTT
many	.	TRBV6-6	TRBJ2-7	CASSYSEGTYEQYF	TGTGCCAGCAGTTACTCAGAGGGGACCTACGAGCAGTACTTC
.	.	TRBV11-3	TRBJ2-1	CASSQVGLDNEQFF	TGTGCCAGCAGCCAGGTGGGGCTAGACAATGAGCAGTTCTTC
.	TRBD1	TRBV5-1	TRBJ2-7	CASSLAATGLGYEQYF	TGCGCCAGCAGCTTGGCCGCGACAGGGCTTGGCTACGAGCAGTACTTC
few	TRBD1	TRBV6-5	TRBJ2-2	CASSFRDRATGELFF	TGTGCCAGCAGTTTCCGGGACAGGGCCACCGGGGAGCTGTTTTTT
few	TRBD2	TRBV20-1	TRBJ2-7	CSARVGTSGGYYEQYF	TGCAGTGCTAGAGTCGGGACTAGCGGGGGATACTACGAGCAGTACTTC
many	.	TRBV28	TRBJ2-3	CASSRDWAGTDTQYF	TGTGCCAGCAGCCGGGACTGGGCAGGCACAGATACGCAGTATTTT
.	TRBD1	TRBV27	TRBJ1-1	CASSYSAGDRKDTEAFF	TGTGCCAGCAGTTATTCAGCGGGGGACAGAAAAGACACTGAAGCTTTCTTT
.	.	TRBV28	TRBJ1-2	CASSLFEQDDGYTF	TGTGCCAGCAGTTTATTCGAACAGGATGATGGCTACACCTTC